The 29 T cell receptor beta chains listed next were all sequenced from one sample in a study of blood T cell repertoires in COVID-19. The assay was immunoSEQ multiplex PCR, and TCRdb's table has in-frame clones only and misses some. The sample records around 98,000 clones, about 85% being singletons. Sequencing used peripheral blood. These receptors came from a man aged 70 or older with acute or convalescent COVID-19.

The chain employs TRBV7-9 and TRBJ2-1; 8 positions match TRBD2. Germline V CDR1 and CDR2: SEHNR, FQNEAQ (reference sequence). The V and J ends lost 5 bases and 12 bases, in that order; junction bases with no gene match: 18. The CDR3 contains 16 residues. The CDR3 nucleotides read TGTGCCAGCAGCACGACCGGGACTAGGGGCCAATCAGTGCAGTTCTTC. It specifies CASSTTGTRGQSVQFF.

The J gene is TRBJ1-2, the V gene TRBV6-5; D gene uncertain. The V end was cut by 4 bases, the J end by 4 bases, with 10 bases between. CDR1 MNHEY and CDR2 SVGAGI come from the germline V gene. The CDR3 covers 13 residues. CDR3 nucleotide sequence: TGTGCCAGCAGTTCCCGTGGAGGCTATGGCTACACCTTC. Its protein product is CASSSRGGYGYTF.

This chain joins TRBV18 and TRBJ2-5; TRBD1 might be the D (5 bases). CDR3 length equals 14 residues. V lost 6 bases, J lost 0 bases, and 11 bases lay in between. In germline, CDR1 is KGHSH, CDR2 LQKENI. The CDR3 bases are TGTGCCAGCTCGACCAGACAGAACCAAGAGACCCAGTACTTC. Amino acid sequence: CASSTRQNQETQYF.

This chain connects TRBV6-5 to TRBJ2-3; a weak D match, TRBD1 (5 bases). This CDR3 has 11 amino acids. Trimming took 11 bases from V and 2 from J, leaving 8 bases between them. Germline V gene sequence: CDR1 MNHEY, CDR2 SVGAGI. CDR3 sequence: CAGAFTDTQYF. CDR3 bases: TGTGCCGGGGCTTTCACAGATACGCAGTATTTT.

The table lists this clone with a count of one. The chain carries TRBV29-1 and TRBJ2-7, with D hard to call. With 2 bases removed from V and 3 bases from J, the gap between germline ends came to 11 bases. The CDR3 has 13 amino acids. CDR1 is SQVTM and CDR2 is ANQGSEA in the germline V gene. DNA for the CDR3: TGCAGCGTTGAATCCAGGTCAGGCTACGAGCAGTACTTC. Translated: CSVESRSGYEQYF.

This chain connects TRBV19 to TRBJ1-2; D might be TRBD1 (6 bases). Trimming took 7 bases from V and 2 from J, leaving 20 bases between them. The CDR3 totals 16 residues. CDR1 and CDR2 (germline): LNHDA, SQIVND (reference sequence). CDR3 sequence: CASTQVGTQANYGYTF. For the CDR3, the DNA is TGTGCCAGTACCCAGGTCGGGACACAAGCAAACTATGGCTACACCTTC.

As concerns this clone: Other nucleotide sequences in the sample specify the same CDR3. V gene TRBV29-1 combines with J gene TRBJ1-3, with 8 bases matching TRBD1. The CDR3 sequence is 13 residues long. Per germline, CDR1 SQVTM and CDR2 ANQGSEA. With 4 bases clipped from V and 4 bases from J, the junction kept 3 bases outside the gene matches. The CDR3 loop is CSVGQGSGNTIYF. In nucleotides, the CDR3 is TGCAGCGTTGGACAGGGGTCGGGAAACACCATATATTTT.

This clone occurred a few times. The chain is built from TRBV5-6 and TRBJ1-6; D call uncertain. The V end was cut by 2 bases, the J end by 10 bases, with 13 bases between. CDR3 length equals 14 residues. CDR1 is SGHDT, CDR2 YYEEEE, per germline. Here the CDR3 DNA reads TGTGCCAGCAGCTTAGCGGCCTTAGGCTCACCCCTCCACTTT. It is translated as CASSLAALGSPLHF.

V is TRBV30 and J is TRBJ1-2; maybe TRBD1 (5 bases). Germline V CDR1 and CDR2: GTSNPN, SVGIG (reference sequence). The CDR3 has 14 residues. The germline V and J ends were trimmed by 2 bases and 6 bases, with 16 bases remaining between them. CDR3 coding DNA: TGTGCCTGGAGTAGGGGCAGCCCCGGCGATGGCTACACCTTC. Residues: CAWSRGSPGDGYTF.

The chain recombines TRBV7-2 with TRBJ2-3, with 10 bases aligning to TRBD2. Germline V CDR1 and CDR2: SGHTA, FQGNSA. This CDR3 spans 15 amino acids. The V and J ends lost 5 bases and 6 bases, in that order; junction bases with no gene match: 8. The DNA of the CDR3 is TGTGCCAGCAGCGAAGGACTAGCGGAGGTGGATACGCAGTATTTT. It translates to CASSEGLAEVDTQYF.

V is TRBV28 and J is TRBJ2-1, with D perhaps TRBD1 (6 bases). The CDR3 totals 12 residues. Germline V gene sequence: CDR1 MDHEN, CDR2 SYDVKM. Trimming removed 7 bases at V and 6 bases at J, with 10 bases between. The CDR3 nucleotides are TGTGCCAGCAACAGGGTCTTCAATGAGCAGTTCTTC. This encodes CASNRVFNEQFF.

V usage is TRBV5-1 and J usage is TRBJ2-3; 7 bases fit TRBD1. After removal of 5 bases from V and 3 bases from J, the junction contained 12 bases not matched to a gene. The length of the CDR3 is 16 residues. CDR1 and CDR2 from the germline V gene are SGHRS and YFSETQ. CDR3 residues: CASREGGAALTDTQYF. In DNA form, the CDR3 reads TGCGCCAGCAGGGAAGGGGGCGCCGCGTTGACAGATACGCAGTATTTT.

The gene calls are TRBV14 and TRBJ1-1; a possible D gene is TRBD1 (6 bases). V gave up 6 bases and J gave up 5 bases, with 22 bases separating them. The V gene's germline CDR1 is SGHDN and CDR2 FVKESK. The CDR3 extends over 16 amino acids. This CDR3 reads CASSRVGGSGGTEAFF. DNA for the CDR3: TGTGCCAGCAGTCGCGTAGGGGGGTCGGGGGGAACTGAAGCTTTCTTT.

V and J are TRBV30 and TRBJ2-7; no firm D call. This CDR3 contains 11 residues. Germline V CDR1 and CDR2: GTSNPN, SVGIG (reference sequence). Trimming cost V 3 bases and J 4 bases, with 7 bases left between them. CDR3 bases: TGTGCCTGGAGGGCAGAATACGAGCAGTACTTC. Encoded protein: CAWRAEYEQYF.

The chain is built from TRBV5-1 and TRBJ1-6; 11 bases are shared with TRBD1. J was trimmed by 7 bases and V by 0 bases; bases with no gene match: 9. Germline lookup yields CDR1 SGHRS and CDR2 YFSETQ. The CDR3 loop spans 18 amino acids. CDR3 DNA: TGCGCCAGCAGCTTGGCCGGACAGGGGGCGCGTGGGAATTCACCCCTCCACTTT. Amino acids: CASSLAGQGARGNSPLHF.

J is TRBJ1-6 and V is TRBV11-2; D remains unclear. CDR1 is SGHAT and CDR2 is FQNNGV in the germline V gene. The CDR3 is 12 amino acids. V dropped 3 bases and J dropped 7 bases, with 4 bases sitting between them. Here the CDR3 reads CASSFRNSPLHF. The CDR3, as DNA: TGTGCCAGCAGCTTCAGGAATTCACCCCTCCACTTT.

V usage is TRBV5-1 and J usage is TRBJ2-2; no reliable D call. The CDR3 loop spans 15 amino acids. The germline gives CDR1 SGHRS, CDR2 YFSETQ. Trimming cost V 2 bases and J 2 bases, with 10 bases left between them. CDR3 nucleotides: TGCGCCAGCAGCTTTTTCGGTCTAAACACCGGGGAGCTGTTTTTT. It specifies CASSFFGLNTGELFF.

The rearrangement joins TRBV11-3 to TRBJ2-2, with 15 bases fitting TRBD2. The CDR3 extends over 16 amino acids. Germline assignment: CDR1 SGHNT and CDR2 YENEEA. Trimming removed 3 bases from V and 6 bases from J; junction bases left unmatched: 2. This chain's CDR3 is CASSLGLAGGSGELFF. The CDR3 DNA follows: TGTGCCAGCAGCTTGGGACTAGCGGGGGGCTCCGGGGAGCTGTTTTTT.

This chain uses TRBV29-1 with TRBJ2-7; 9 nucleotides align to TRBD1. Germline CDR1 is SQVTM and CDR2 is ANQGSEA. J lost 2 bases, V lost 1 base, and 0 bases had no gene match. The CDR3 length is 13 residues. CDR3 bases: TGCAGCGTTGAAGGACAGGGGGCCTACGAGCAGTACTTC. This translates into CSVEGQGAYEQYF.

The chain combines TRBV7-9 with TRBJ2-5; no clear D gene. This CDR3 is built from 13 residues. The V gene lost 0 bases and the J gene lost 4 bases, with 6 bases spanning the gap. Germline-derived CDR1 and CDR2 are SEHNR and FQNEAQ (reference sequence). In DNA, the CDR3 is TGTGCCAGCAGCTTAGCGGTCAGAGAGACCCAGTACTTC. It specifies CASSLAVRETQYF.

J is TRBJ1-3 and V is TRBV19, with D hard to call. V lost 5 bases, J lost 0 bases, and 5 bases lay in between. The CDR3 spans 13 residues. CDR1 and CDR2 from the germline V gene are LNHDA and SQIVND (reference sequence). In nucleotides, the CDR3 is TGTGCCAGTAGTCAGATCTCTGGAAACACCATATATTTT. It yields the protein CASSQISGNTIYF. The entire variable domain, with the rest obtained from reference TRBV19 and TRBJ1-3, is as follows: DGGITQSPKYLFRKEGQNVTLSCEQNLNHDAMYWYRQDPGQGLRLIYYSQIVNDFQKGDIAEGYSVSREKKESFPLTVTSAQKNPTAFYLCASSQISGNTIYFGEGSWLTVV.

The V and J genes are TRBV15 and TRBJ1-1; no clear D gene. Germline loops: CDR1 LNHNV, CDR2 YYDKDF (reference sequence). The CDR3 consists of 16 residues. Trimming left V 8 bases short and J 7 bases short, with 26 bases between. CDR3 sequence reads: CATEPGRPKPPGEAFF. The CDR3 region has the DNA TGTGCCACCGAGCCGGGAAGACCGAAGCCTCCTGGTGAAGCTTTCTTT.

The gene calls are TRBV5-6 and TRBJ1-1; D might be TRBD1 (5 bases). The CDR3 consists of 15 residues. Trimming removed 0 bases from V and 3 bases from J, with 12 bases in between. The germline V gene encodes CDR1 SGHDT and CDR2 YYEEEE. The CDR3 sequence is CASSLVGAVYTEAFF. In nucleotides, the CDR3 is TGTGCCAGCAGCTTGGTTGGGGCGGTTTACACTGAAGCTTTCTTT.

The V and J genes are TRBV30 and TRBJ1-1; TRBD1 matches 8 bases. V trimming: 2 bases; J trimming: 4 bases; junction bases outside the gene matches: 9. The germline gives CDR1 GTSNPN, CDR2 SVGIG (reference sequence). There are 15 residues in the CDR3. The CDR3 loop is CAWSPDRGGVTEAFF. The CDR3 DNA follows: TGTGCCTGGAGTCCTGACAGGGGAGGGGTCACTGAAGCTTTCTTT.

The rearrangement links TRBV14 to TRBJ2-5, with 12 bases lining up with TRBD2. J gave up 1 base and V 1 base, and 7 bases lay outside the gene matches. CDR1 and CDR2 (germline): SGHDN, FVKESK. The length of the CDR3 is 18 residues. The CDR3: CASSQAPTSGGFQETQYF. In DNA form, the CDR3 reads TGTGCCAGCAGCCAAGCTCCGACTAGCGGGGGATTCCAAGAGACCCAGTACTTC.

V and J are TRBV6-1 and TRBJ1-2, with 7 bases aligning to TRBD1. Germline CDR1 MNHNS, CDR2 SASEGT. V lost 0 bases to trimming and J lost 4 bases; unmatched junction nucleotides: 5. The CDR3 is 15 residues long. CDR3 region: CASSEAGQLSYGYTF. The DNA of the CDR3 is TGTGCCAGCAGTGAAGCGGGACAGCTATCCTATGGCTACACCTTC.

This CDR3 reads CASRGRVAKETQYF. The CDR3 DNA is TGTGCCAGCCGAGGCAGGGTCGCAAAAGAGACCCAGTACTTC. This chain links TRBV2 with TRBJ2-5, with D possibly being TRBD1 (5 bases). The CDR3 totals 14 residues. V was clipped by 8 bases and J by 3 bases, with 16 bases between them. The germline CDR1 and CDR2 sequences are SNHLY and FYNNEI.

V and J are TRBV11-2 and TRBJ2-7, with D possibly matching TRBD1 (5 bases). This CDR3 region has 15 residues. The germline V and J ends were trimmed by 2 bases and 3 bases, with 14 bases remaining between them. Per the germline V gene, CDR1 is SGHAT and CDR2 is FQNNGV. The DNA for the CDR3 is TGTGCCAGCAGCTTATTTCCGGCAGGGTACTACGAGCAGTACGTC. This encodes CASSLFPAGYYEQYV.

The rearrangement joins TRBV6-5 to TRBJ2-1; D not certain. Germline V gene data show CDR1 as MNHEY and CDR2 as SVGAGI. Trimming removed 7 bases at V and 7 bases at J, with 14 bases between. The CDR3 sequence is 13 residues long. The CDR3 here is CASTGELANEQFF. Here the CDR3 DNA reads TGTGCCAGCACCGGAGAGCTTGCGAATGAGCAGTTCTTC.